These 4 T cell receptor beta chains came from one sample sequenced in a study of cytomegalovirus exposure and HLA in healthy donors. Both 60 Vbeta primers and 13 Jbeta primers went into the PCR. Sequenced by immunoSEQ multiplex PCR; TCRdb stores in-frame clones only, minus some. The table for this sample gives around 76,000 clones. Sequencing used PBMCs. The source of these receptors is a boy between 10 and 17 years old in good health and CMV-seronegative.

The V call is TRBV9, the J call TRBJ2-7; D remains ambiguous. The V end was cut by 2 bases, the J end by 2 bases, with 14 bases between. This CDR3 comprises 15 residues. Germline CDR1 is SGDLS and CDR2 is YYNGEE. The CDR3 reads CASSVLAGETYEQYF. CDR3 sequence (DNA): TGTGCCAGCAGCGTCTTGGCAGGCGAGACCTACGAGCAGTACTTC. The full variable domain, completed using reference TRBV9 and TRBJ2-7, is DSGVTQTPKHLITATGQRVTLRCSPRSGDLSVYWYQQSLDQGLQFLIQYYNGEERAKGNILERFSAQQFPDLHSELNLSSLELGDSALYFCASSVLAGETYEQYFGPGTRLTVT.

The rearrangement uses TRBV11-1 and TRBJ1-2; D not resolved. Per the germline V gene, CDR1 is SGHAT and CDR2 is FQDESV (reference sequence). Trimming removed 7 bases from V and 8 bases from J, with 20 bases in between. The CDR3 runs 14 residues. CDR3 sequence reads: CASNTGGQVDGYTF. CDR3 coding DNA: TGTGCCAGCAATACGGGCGGGCAGGTTGACGGCTACACCTTC.

On this clone itself: This same CDR3 is encoded by further DNA sequences in the sample. V usage is TRBV4-1 and J usage is TRBJ1-6; 8 positions agree with TRBD1. Unmatched junction bases numbered 15, after V lost 4 bases and J lost 10 bases. The V gene's germline CDR1 is MGHRA and CDR2 YSYEKL. The CDR3 totals 17 residues. CDR3 sequence: CASSRDDRGGIRSPLHF. DNA for the CDR3: TGCGCCAGCAGCCGAGACGACAGGGGTGGCATACGGTCACCCCTCCACTTT.

The V call is TRBV5-1, the J call TRBJ1-1, with D perhaps TRBD1 (5 bases). Trimming took 2 bases from V and 8 from J, leaving 10 bases between them. This CDR3 spans 12 amino acids. Per germline, CDR1 SGHRS and CDR2 YFSETQ. The CDR3 protein is CASSLPGLEAFF. The CDR3 bases are TGCGCCAGCAGCTTACCGGGACTGGAAGCTTTCTTT.